The 8 T cell receptor beta chains reported below all come from one sample, sequenced in a study of OX40 agonist ivuxolimab in advanced cancers. Method: immunoSEQ multiplex PCR; TCRdb's copy keeps in-frame clones and lacks some. The sample shows almost 65,000 clones, approximately 80% of them seen only once. The specimen comprised CD4+ or CD8+ T cells sorted from blood, sampled in a trial of the OX40 agonist ivuxolimab. The receptor source for this set is an adult with an advanced solid tumor such as melanoma, head and neck, liver or kidney cancer.

This clone has more than one count but fewer than ten. The genes are TRBV2 and TRBJ1-1; 7 nucleotides match TRBD1. V lost 7 bases and J lost 1; bases outside the gene matches: 6. The CDR3 has 14 amino acids. Germline V lookup: CDR1 SNHLY, CDR2 FYNNEI. CDR3 protein: CASTPNRGNTEAFF. The CDR3 DNA sequence: TGTGCCAGCACGCCTAACAGGGGGAACACTGAAGCTTTCTTT. The complete variable domain, with remaining parts taken from reference TRBV2 and TRBJ1-1, reads EPEVTQTPSHQVTQMGQEVILRCVPISNHLYFYWYRQILGQKVEFLVSFYNNEISEKSEIFDDQFSVERPDGSNFTLKIRSTKLEDSAMYFCASTPNRGNTEAFFGQGTRLTVV.

This rearrangement joins TRBV19 to TRBJ2-2, with D tentatively TRBD1 (5 bases). The germline V gene encodes CDR1 LNHDA and CDR2 SQIVND (reference sequence). With 7 bases removed from V and 5 bases from J, the gap between germline ends came to 20 bases. The CDR3 totals 16 residues. CDR3 amino acids: CASTADIFLGTGELFF. The DNA of the CDR3 is TGTGCCAGTACCGCGGACATCTTTTTGGGGACCGGGGAGCTGTTTTTT.

J is TRBJ2-5 and V is TRBV9, with D possibly being TRBD1 (6 bases). The CDR3 consists of 14 residues. Germline lookup yields CDR1 SGDLS and CDR2 YYNGEE. V was trimmed by 2 bases and J by 9 bases, leaving 17 bases between them. In DNA, the CDR3 is TGTGCCAGCAGCGTTATAGCCAACGAGGGGGCCCAGTACTTC. Translated, it gives CASSVIANEGAQYF.

The CDR3 nucleotides read TGTGCCAGCAGTGAGACCGGACTTCACTCCTACGAGCAGTACTTC. This codes for CASSETGLHSYEQYF. V and J are TRBV6-1 and TRBJ2-7, with D possibly matching TRBD2 (5 bases). The CDR3 contains 15 residues. Germline V CDR1 and CDR2: MNHNS, SASEGT. V dropped 3 bases and J dropped 0 bases, with 12 bases sitting between them.

The chain is built from TRBV23-1 and TRBJ2-7; a weak D match, TRBD1 (6 bases). Being an ORF, TRBV23-1 has a function that is uncertain. The CDR3 length is 12 residues. Between the trimmed V and J ends, which lost 0 bases and 10 bases, there was a span of 10 bases. DNA for the CDR3: TGCGCCAGCAGTCAATCGATACAGGGCCAGTACTTC. It encodes CASSQSIQGQYF.

The chain's CDR3 is CASSEAWTGGRTEAFF. CDR3 sequence (DNA): TGTGCCAGCAGTGAAGCTTGGACAGGGGGTAGAACTGAAGCTTTCTTT. This chain links TRBV6-1 with TRBJ1-1; the match to TRBD1 covers 10 bases. CDR3 length: 16 residues. CDR1 and CDR2 (germline): MNHNS, SASEGT. The V gene end was trimmed by 0 bases and the J gene end by 5 bases; junction bases not matched to a gene: 6.

The chain employs TRBV12-5 and TRBJ2-6, with D perhaps matching TRBD1 (6 bases). CDR1 LGHNT and CDR2 FRNRAP come from the germline V gene. The V gene lost 6 bases and the J gene lost 3 bases, with 9 bases spanning the gap. The CDR3 has 14 residues. The DNA for the CDR3 is TGTGCTAGTGGAACAGGGCATGGGGCCAACGTCCTGACTTTC. It translates to CASGTGHGANVLTF.

The count of this clone is one. The V gene is TRBV18, the J gene TRBJ1-1, with D possibly TRBD1 on 6 matching bases. Germline lookup yields CDR1 KGHSH and CDR2 LQKENI. The CDR3 spans 14 residues. Trimming removed 6 bases at V and 0 bases at J, with 11 bases between. The CDR3 region has the DNA TGTGCCAGCTCTTCCGGGACAATGAACACTGAAGCTTTCTTT. It encodes CASSSGTMNTEAFF.